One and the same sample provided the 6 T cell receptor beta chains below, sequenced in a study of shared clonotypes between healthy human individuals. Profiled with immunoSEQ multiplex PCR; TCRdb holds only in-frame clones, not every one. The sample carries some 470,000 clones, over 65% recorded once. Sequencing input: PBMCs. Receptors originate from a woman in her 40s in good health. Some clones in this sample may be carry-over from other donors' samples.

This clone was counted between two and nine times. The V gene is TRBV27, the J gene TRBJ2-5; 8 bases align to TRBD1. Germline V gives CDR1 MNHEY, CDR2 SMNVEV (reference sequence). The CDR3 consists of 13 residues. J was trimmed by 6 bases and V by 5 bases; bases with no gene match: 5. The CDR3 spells CASSARTGQTQYF. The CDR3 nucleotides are TGTGCCAGCAGTGCCCGGACAGGGCAGACCCAGTACTTC.

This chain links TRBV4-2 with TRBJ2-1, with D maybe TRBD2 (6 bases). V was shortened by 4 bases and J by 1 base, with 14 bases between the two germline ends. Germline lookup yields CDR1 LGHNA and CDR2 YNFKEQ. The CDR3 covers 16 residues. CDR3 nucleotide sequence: TGTGCCAGCAGCCGACGAGCGGGCGGATCCTACAATGAGCAGTTCTTC. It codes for CASSRRAGGSYNEQFF.

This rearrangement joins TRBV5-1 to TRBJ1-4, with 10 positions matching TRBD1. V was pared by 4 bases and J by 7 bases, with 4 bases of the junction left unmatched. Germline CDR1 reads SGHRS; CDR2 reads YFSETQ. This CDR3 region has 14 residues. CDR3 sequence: CASSVGQGGEKLFF. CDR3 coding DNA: TGCGCCAGCAGCGTCGGACAGGGGGGTGAAAAACTGTTTTTT.

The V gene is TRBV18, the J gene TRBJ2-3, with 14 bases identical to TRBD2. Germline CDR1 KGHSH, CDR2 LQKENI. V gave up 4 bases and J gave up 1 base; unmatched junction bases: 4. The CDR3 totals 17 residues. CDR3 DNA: TGTGCCAGCTCACGCGGGACTAGCGGGAGTGGCACAGATACGCAGTATTTT. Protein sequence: CASSRGTSGSGTDTQYF.

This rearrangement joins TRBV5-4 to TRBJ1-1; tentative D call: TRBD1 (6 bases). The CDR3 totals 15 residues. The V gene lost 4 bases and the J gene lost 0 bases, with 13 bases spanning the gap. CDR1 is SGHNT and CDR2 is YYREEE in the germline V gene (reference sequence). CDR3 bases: TGTGCCAGCAGCCGCCAGGGGACCATGAACACTGAAGCTTTCTTT. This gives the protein CASSRQGTMNTEAFF.

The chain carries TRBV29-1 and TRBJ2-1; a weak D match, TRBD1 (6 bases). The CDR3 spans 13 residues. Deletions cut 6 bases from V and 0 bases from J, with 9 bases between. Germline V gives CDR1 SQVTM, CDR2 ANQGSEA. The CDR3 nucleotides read TGCAGCGTCGGGACAAGCTCCTACAATGAGCAGTTCTTC. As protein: CSVGTSSYNEQFF.